The rows below give T cell receptor beta chains drawn from one sample of a study of T cells in Graves' hyperthyroidism and ophthalmopathy. Via MiXCR, TCRdb re-called the multiplex PCR reads, giving one row per CDR3 protein. The sample lists 45,000 to 75,000 distinct CDR3 sequences, approximately 50% occurring once. What was sequenced was blood. These receptors originate from a woman in her twenties or thirties with Graves' ophthalmopathy. Both conserved end residues are part of each CDR3. The order of the fields is V gene, clone size, J gene, D gene, CDR3 DNA, CDR3 protein. The D gene is left open where the match is weak. Expanded clones get a size class; other rows say once, few or many, or leave the size out.

V gene: TRBV5-4
clone size: -
J gene: TRBJ2-5
D gene: TRBD1
CDR3 DNA: TGTGCCAGCAGCGCTGGACAGGGGGCGGCACAGTACTTC
CDR3 protein: CASSAGQGAAQYF

V gene: TRBV10-2
clone size: once
J gene: TRBJ2-5
D gene: -
CDR3 DNA: TGCGCCAGCAGTCAGTTGGGGGTAGGGACCCAGTACTTC
CDR3 protein: CASSQLGVGTQYF

V gene: TRBV7-3
clone size: -
J gene: TRBJ1-4
D gene: TRBD1
CDR3 DNA: TGTGCCAGCGGCCGGGACAGGGGCTACAATGAAAAACTGTTTTTT
CDR3 protein: CASGRDRGYNEKLFF

V gene: TRBV7-2
clone size: many
J gene: TRBJ2-1
D gene: TRBD1
CDR3 DNA: TGTGCCAGCAGCTTGACCGGGACAGGGATCGATGAGCAGTTCTTC
CDR3 protein: CASSLTGTGIDEQFF

V gene: TRBV20-1
clone size: many
J gene: TRBJ1-3
D gene: -
CDR3 DNA: TGCAGTGCGCGGACCCCTGGAAACACCATATATTTT
CDR3 protein: CSARTPGNTIYF

V gene: TRBV7-9
clone size: -
J gene: TRBJ2-6
D gene: TRBD2
CDR3 DNA: TGTGCCAGCAGATCTGGGGGGGGGGTGTCCAGCTCTGGGGCCAACGTCCTGACTTTC
CDR3 protein: CASRSGGGVSSSGANVLTF

V gene: TRBV20-1
clone size: -
J gene: TRBJ2-1
D gene: TRBD2
CDR3 DNA: TGCAGTGCTGCTACTAGCGGGACTTTTAGCTCCTACAATGAGCAGTTCTTC
CDR3 protein: CSAATSGTFSSYNEQFF

V gene: TRBV19
clone size: many
J gene: TRBJ2-1
D gene: -
CDR3 DNA: TGTGCCAGTAGTAGTAGGCCCAATGAGCAGTTCTTC
CDR3 protein: CASSSRPNEQFF

V gene: TRBV5-6
clone size: many
J gene: TRBJ1-2
D gene: TRBD1
CDR3 DNA: TGTGCCAGCAGCGACCCGGGACAGGGTGGTAACTATGGCTACACCTTC
CDR3 protein: CASSDPGQGGNYGYTF

V gene: TRBV6-4
clone size: many
J gene: TRBJ1-6
D gene: -
CDR3 DNA: TGTGCCAGCAGTGACACGCCGGGACCCTCTTACTTT
CDR3 protein: CASSDTPGPSYF

V gene: TRBV28
clone size: -
J gene: TRBJ2-3
D gene: -
CDR3 DNA: TGTGCCAGCAGTAGTCAGAAGTCTAGCACAGATACGCAGTATTTT
CDR3 protein: CASSSQKSSTDTQYF

V gene: TRBV29-1
clone size: -
J gene: TRBJ1-2
D gene: -
CDR3 DNA: TGCAGCGTTGAGGCTGTCGGGCTGGTTGGCTACACCTTC
CDR3 protein: CSVEAVGLVGYTF

V gene: TRBV2
clone size: -
J gene: TRBJ2-2
D gene: TRBD2
CDR3 DNA: TGTGCCAGCAGCCAGAGAGCGGGAGTGGTCACCGGGGAGCTGTTTTTT
CDR3 protein: CASSQRAGVVTGELFF

V gene: TRBV7-2
clone size: many
J gene: TRBJ1-3
D gene: TRBD1
CDR3 DNA: TGTGCCAGCAGCTGGGGGACAGGAAGAAATGGAAACACCATATATTTT
CDR3 protein: CASSWGTGRNGNTIYF

V gene: TRBV7-3
clone size: few
J gene: TRBJ2-3
D gene: TRBD2
CDR3 DNA: TGTGCCAGCAGCTTTGGTAGCGGGAGCTATGAGCAGTATTTT
CDR3 protein: CASSFGSGSYEQYF

V gene: TRBV7-9
clone size: -
J gene: TRBJ2-7
D gene: TRBD2
CDR3 DNA: TGTGCCAGCAGCTTAGCCCTAGCGGGGTCCTACGAGCAGTACTTC
CDR3 protein: CASSLALAGSYEQYF

V gene: TRBV10-2
clone size: -
J gene: TRBJ2-3
D gene: TRBD2
CDR3 DNA: TGCGCCAGCAGTGATTGGACTAGCGCTAGCACAGATACGCAGTATTTT
CDR3 protein: CASSDWTSASTDTQYF

V gene: TRBV5-1
clone size: many
J gene: TRBJ1-2
D gene: TRBD1
CDR3 DNA: TGCGCCAGCAGCACCCGGACAGGGGACGGCTACACCTTC
CDR3 protein: CASSTRTGDGYTF

V gene: TRBV5-1
clone size: many
J gene: TRBJ2-3
D gene: TRBD2
CDR3 DNA: TGCGCCAGCAGCGAACTAGCGGGACGGGGGGATACGCAGTATTTT
CDR3 protein: CASSELAGRGDTQYF

V gene: TRBV14
clone size: -
J gene: TRBJ2-3
D gene: -
CDR3 DNA: TGTGCCAGCAGCCAAGAAAGCTGGGCGAGTACGCAGTATTTT
CDR3 protein: CASSQESWASTQYF

V gene: TRBV11-2
clone size: -
J gene: TRBJ1-2
D gene: -
CDR3 DNA: TGTGCCAGCAGCTTAGACAGGGATGTCGTTGGCTACACCTTC
CDR3 protein: CASSLDRDVVGYTF

V gene: TRBV10-3
clone size: -
J gene: TRBJ2-1
D gene: -
CDR3 DNA: TGTGCCATCAGTGAGTCTAACGGGTACAATGAGCAGTTCTTC
CDR3 protein: CAISESNGYNEQFF

V gene: TRBV10-3
clone size: -
J gene: TRBJ2-1
D gene: -
CDR3 DNA: TGTGCCATCAGGCGGAGCTCCTACAATGAGCAGTTCTTC
CDR3 protein: CAIRRSSYNEQFF

V gene: TRBV5-4
clone size: once
J gene: TRBJ2-7
D gene: TRBD1
CDR3 DNA: TGTGCCAGCAGCTTGGAGGGGACAGGCCACGAGCAGTACTTC
CDR3 protein: CASSLEGTGHEQYF

V gene: TRBV6-5
clone size: many
J gene: TRBJ2-1
D gene: -
CDR3 DNA: TGTGCCAGCAGTTACTCCCGGGGGGCGCGTAATGAGCAGTTCTTC
CDR3 protein: CASSYSRGARNEQFF

V gene: TRBV20-1
clone size: -
J gene: TRBJ2-1
D gene: TRBD2
CDR3 DNA: TGCAGTGCTAGGACTAGCGGGAGCGGCTACAATGAGCAGTCCTTC
CDR3 protein: CSARTSGSGYNEQSF

V gene: TRBV15
clone size: -
J gene: TRBJ2-7
D gene: TRBD2
CDR3 DNA: TGTGCCACCAGCAGGAGTTGGGACAGCGGACTAGCGGGAGCCACCTACGAGCAGTACTTC
CDR3 protein: CATSRSWDSGLAGATYEQYF

V gene: TRBV12-3/TRBV12-4
clone size: -
J gene: TRBJ1-1
D gene: -
CDR3 DNA: TGTGCCAGCAGCTCGTTGAATGAAGCTTTCTTT
CDR3 protein: CASSSLNEAFF

V gene: TRBV13
clone size: -
J gene: TRBJ2-5
D gene: TRBD2
CDR3 DNA: TGTGCCAGCAGTTACGACCTAGCGGGAGCTGAGACCCAGTACTTC
CDR3 protein: CASSYDLAGAETQYF

V gene: TRBV30
clone size: few
J gene: TRBJ2-7
D gene: TRBD2
CDR3 DNA: TGTGCCTGGGAGCCGGGACTAGCGCCCTACGAGCAGTACTTC
CDR3 protein: CAWEPGLAPYEQYF

V gene: TRBV3-1
clone size: -
J gene: TRBJ2-2
D gene: TRBD2
CDR3 DNA: TGTGCCAGCAGCCAGGTAGCGGGAGGCCTTGCGAACACCGGGGAGCTGTTTTTT
CDR3 protein: CASSQVAGGLANTGELFF

V gene: TRBV2
clone size: many
J gene: TRBJ2-3
D gene: TRBD2
CDR3 DNA: TGTGCCAGCAGCAAGCAGGGACTAGCGGTGGGGGTAGATACGCAGTATTTT
CDR3 protein: CASSKQGLAVGVDTQYF

V gene: TRBV7-9
clone size: -
J gene: TRBJ2-5
D gene: -
CDR3 DNA: TGTGCCAGCAGCAAAACAGCGGCGGGGAATCAGCCCCAGTACTTC
CDR3 protein: CASSKTAAGNQPQYF

V gene: TRBV20-1
clone size: -
J gene: TRBJ2-1
D gene: -
CDR3 DNA: TGCAGTGCTAGAGATTGGGGGGGCGGTGAGCGGTTCTTC
CDR3 protein: CSARDWGGGERFF

V gene: TRBV5-4
clone size: many
J gene: TRBJ2-3
D gene: TRBD2
CDR3 DNA: TGTGCCAGCAGCAGACTAGCGGGAGGTAGGGCAGATACGCAGTATTTT
CDR3 protein: CASSRLAGGRADTQYF

V gene: TRBV20-1
clone size: -
J gene: TRBJ2-3
D gene: TRBD1
CDR3 DNA: TGCAGTGCAAAACGAGGGGGCTCTGGGGCAGGGAGCACAGATACGCAGTATTTT
CDR3 protein: CSAKRGGSGAGSTDTQYF

V gene: TRBV3-1
clone size: -
J gene: TRBJ2-5
D gene: -
CDR3 DNA: TGTGCCAGCATCCAAAGGTGGTCGGCCAGGTCCAAACTCGGCAACATGGGGACCCAGTACTTC
CDR3 protein: CASIQRWSARSKLGNMGTQYF

V gene: TRBV28
clone size: many
J gene: TRBJ1-5
D gene: TRBD1
CDR3 DNA: TGTGCCAGCACCGGACAGGATAGCAATCAGCCCCAGCATTTT
CDR3 protein: CASTGQDSNQPQHF

V gene: TRBV6-4
clone size: many
J gene: TRBJ2-6
D gene: TRBD1
CDR3 DNA: TGTGCCAGCAGTGACTCGACAGGGGACTCTGGGGCCAACGTCCTGACTTTC
CDR3 protein: CASSDSTGDSGANVLTF

V gene: TRBV10-3
clone size: many
J gene: TRBJ2-7
D gene: -
CDR3 DNA: TGTGCCATCAGACCCCCTGGTACGAGCTCCTACGAGCAGTACTTC
CDR3 protein: CAIRPPGTSSYEQYF

V gene: TRBV2
clone size: many
J gene: TRBJ2-1
D gene: TRBD2
CDR3 DNA: TGTGCCAGCAGTGGACTAGCGGGAGTCAATGAGCAGTTCTTC
CDR3 protein: CASSGLAGVNEQFF

V gene: TRBV2
clone size: many
J gene: TRBJ2-3
D gene: TRBD2
CDR3 DNA: TGTGCCAGCGGACTAGAGGCAGATACGCAGTATTTT
CDR3 protein: CASGLEADTQYF

V gene: TRBV20-1
clone size: -
J gene: TRBJ1-5
D gene: TRBD1
CDR3 DNA: TGCAGTGCTGCACAGGGGGCCATCTACAATGAGCATTTT
CDR3 protein: CSAAQGAIYNEHF

V gene: TRBV12-3/TRBV12-4
clone size: many
J gene: TRBJ1-5
D gene: -
CDR3 DNA: TGTGCCAGCAGTTTATGGGCAGGGTCGGGTAGGGGCAATCAGCCCCAGCATTTT
CDR3 protein: CASSLWAGSGRGNQPQHF

V gene: TRBV7-3
clone size: many
J gene: TRBJ2-1
D gene: TRBD2
CDR3 DNA: TGTGCCAGCAGCCGGGGACTAGCGGGAGCGGATGAGCAGTTCTTC
CDR3 protein: CASSRGLAGADEQFF

V gene: TRBV28
clone size: -
J gene: TRBJ1-2
D gene: -
CDR3 DNA: TGTGCCAGCAAGGGCTTGGGGGGAAACCCCTATGGCTACACCTTC
CDR3 protein: CASKGLGGNPYGYTF

V gene: TRBV5-5
clone size: -
J gene: TRBJ2-7
D gene: -
CDR3 DNA: TGTGCCAGCAGCACCCGACAGATCTCCTACGAGCAGTACTTC
CDR3 protein: CASSTRQISYEQYF

V gene: TRBV2
clone size: -
J gene: TRBJ2-6
D gene: -
CDR3 DNA: TGTGCCAGCAGTCAAGGGGCTGGGGCCAACGTCCCAACTTTC
CDR3 protein: CASSQGAGANVPTF